The 4 T cell receptor beta chains below all came from one sample that was sequenced in a study of shared clonotypes between healthy human individuals. The repertoire was sequenced with immunoSEQ multiplex PCR; TCRdb's copy has only in-frame clones and lacks some. The sample contains some 2 million clones, roughly 95% of which appear only once. Material: naive CD4+ T cells sorted from blood. Subset meaning: CD45RA+ positively selected. The receptor source for this set is a man between 18 and 29 years old in good health.

Here the CDR3 DNA reads TGTGCCAGCAGTTCGACTAGCGGGGTAGAGACCCAGTACTTC. Protein: CASSSTSGVETQYF. The chain couples TRBV6-5 to TRBJ2-5; 11 nucleotides match TRBD2. The CDR3 length is 14 residues. The V gene end was trimmed by 4 bases and the J gene end by 4 bases; junction bases not matched to a gene: 2. Germline assignment: CDR1 MNHEY and CDR2 SVGAGI.

This chain connects TRBV5-6 to TRBJ2-3; D is possibly TRBD1 (6 bases). CDR1 and CDR2 (germline): SGHDT, YYEEEE. The CDR3 extends over 16 amino acids. The ends were cut back, 4 bases at V and 2 bases at J, with 17 bases in the middle. The CDR3: CASSRLGQILTDTQYF. As DNA, the CDR3 is TGTGCCAGCAGCCGCCTCGGACAGATTCTCACAGATACGCAGTATTTT.

The chain couples TRBV25-1 to TRBJ1-4; D not certain. Trimming removed 0 bases from V and 8 bases from J, with 10 bases in between. Germline V lookup: CDR1 MGHDK, CDR2 SYGVNS. This CDR3 contains 14 residues. In nucleotides, the CDR3 is TGTGCCAGCAGTGAATATCGCGACACCGAAAAACTGTTTTTT. This translates into CASSEYRDTEKLFF.

The chain is built from TRBV19 and TRBJ1-4, with a weak D call TRBD1 (6 bases). CDR1 is LNHDA and CDR2 is SQIVND in the germline V gene (reference sequence). Trimming took off 6 bases at V and 5 bases at J, with 10 bases between the two ends. The CDR3 is 13 amino acids. The CDR3 bases are TGTGCCAGTAGCAGCACAGGGAATGAAAAACTGTTTTTT. Amino acid sequence: CASSSTGNEKLFF. The full variable domain, its missing parts supplied by reference TRBV19 and TRBJ1-4, is DGGITQSPKYLFRKEGQNVTLSCEQNLNHDAMYWYRQDPGQGLRLIYYSQIVNDFQKGDIAEGYSVSREKKESFPLTVTSAQKNPTAFYLCASSSTGNEKLFFGSGTQLSVL.